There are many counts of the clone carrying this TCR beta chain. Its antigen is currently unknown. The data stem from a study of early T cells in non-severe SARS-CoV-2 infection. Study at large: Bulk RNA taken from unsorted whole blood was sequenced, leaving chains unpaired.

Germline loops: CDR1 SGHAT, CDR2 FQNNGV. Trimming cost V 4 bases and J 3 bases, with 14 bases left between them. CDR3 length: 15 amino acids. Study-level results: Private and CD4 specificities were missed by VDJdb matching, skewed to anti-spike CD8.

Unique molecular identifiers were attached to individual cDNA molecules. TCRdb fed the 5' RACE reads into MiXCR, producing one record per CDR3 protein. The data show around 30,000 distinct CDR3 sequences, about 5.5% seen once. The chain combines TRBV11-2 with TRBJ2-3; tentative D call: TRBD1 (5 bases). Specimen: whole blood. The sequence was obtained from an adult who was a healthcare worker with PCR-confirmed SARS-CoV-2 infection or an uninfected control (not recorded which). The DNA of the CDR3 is TGTGCCAGCAGCTCTTGGACAATCGGGACAGATACGCAGTATTTT. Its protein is CASSSWTIGTDTQYF. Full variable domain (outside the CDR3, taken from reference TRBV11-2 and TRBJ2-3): EAGVAQSPRYKIIEKRQSVAFWCNPISGHATLYWYQQILGQGPKLLIQFQNNGVVDDSQLPKDRFSAERLKGVDSTLKIQPAKLEDSAVYLCASSSWTIGTDTQYFGPGTRLTVL.